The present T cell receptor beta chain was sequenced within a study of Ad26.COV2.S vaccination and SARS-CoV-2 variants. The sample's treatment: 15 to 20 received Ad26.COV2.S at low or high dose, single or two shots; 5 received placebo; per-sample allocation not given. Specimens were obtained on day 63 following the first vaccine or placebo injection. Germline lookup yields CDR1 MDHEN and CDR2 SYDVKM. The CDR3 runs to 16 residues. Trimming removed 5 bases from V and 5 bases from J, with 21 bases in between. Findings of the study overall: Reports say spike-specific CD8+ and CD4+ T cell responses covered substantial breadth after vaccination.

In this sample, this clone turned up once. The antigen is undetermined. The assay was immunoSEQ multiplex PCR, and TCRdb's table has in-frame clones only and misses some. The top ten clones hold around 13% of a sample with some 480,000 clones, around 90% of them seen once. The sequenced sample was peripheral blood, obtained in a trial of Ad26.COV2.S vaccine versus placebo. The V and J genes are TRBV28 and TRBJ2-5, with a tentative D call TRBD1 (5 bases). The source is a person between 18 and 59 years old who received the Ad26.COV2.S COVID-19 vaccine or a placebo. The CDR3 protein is CASSGAAAGQGETQYF. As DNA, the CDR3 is TGTGCCAGCAGTGGGGCGGCGGCAGGGCAAGGGGAGACCCAGTACTTC. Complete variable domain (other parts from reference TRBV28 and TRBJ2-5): DVKVTQSSRYLVKRTGEKVFLECVQDMDHENMFWYRQDPGLGLRLIYFSYDVKMKEKGDIPEGYSVSREKKERFSLILESASTNQTSMYLCASSGAAAGQGETQYFGPGTRLLVL.